The sequence of this T cell receptor (beta chain) was determined in a study of blood T cell repertoires in COVID-19. Trimming at V came to 6 bases and at J to 1 base, leaving 10 bases not matched to a gene. This CDR3 has 16 residues. Germline assignment: CDR1 SGHRS and CDR2 YFSETQ. Sequenced by immunoSEQ multiplex PCR; TCRdb stores in-frame clones only, minus some. The sample has 360,000 or so clones; roughly 86% are singletons. The genes are TRBV5-1 and TRBJ2-3; 8 bases match TRBD2. Sequencing was done on a sample of PBMCs or T cells enriched from blood (not recorded which). The clonotype originates from a woman between 25 and 40 years old who had recovered from COVID-19. CDR3: CASKQYLGGGTDTQYF. DNA of the CDR3: TGCGCCAGCAAACAATATCTCGGGGGGGGCACAGATACGCAGTATTTT.